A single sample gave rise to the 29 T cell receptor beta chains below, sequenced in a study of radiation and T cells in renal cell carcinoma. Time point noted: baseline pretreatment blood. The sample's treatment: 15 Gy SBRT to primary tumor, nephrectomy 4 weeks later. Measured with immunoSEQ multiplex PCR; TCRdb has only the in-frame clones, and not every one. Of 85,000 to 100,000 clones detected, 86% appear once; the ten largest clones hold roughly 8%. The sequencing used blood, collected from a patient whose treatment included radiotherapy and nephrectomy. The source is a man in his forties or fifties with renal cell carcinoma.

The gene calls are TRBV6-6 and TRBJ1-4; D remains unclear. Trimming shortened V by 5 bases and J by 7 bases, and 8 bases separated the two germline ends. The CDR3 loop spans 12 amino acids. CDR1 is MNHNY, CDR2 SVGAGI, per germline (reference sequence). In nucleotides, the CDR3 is TGTGCCAGCAGTCCAGGTCGTGAAAAACTGTTTTTT. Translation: CASSPGREKLFF.

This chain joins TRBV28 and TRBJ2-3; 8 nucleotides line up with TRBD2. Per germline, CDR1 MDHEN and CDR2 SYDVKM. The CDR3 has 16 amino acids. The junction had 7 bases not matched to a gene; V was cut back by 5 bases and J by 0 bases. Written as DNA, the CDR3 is TGTGCCAGCAGTCGGACTTCTAGCGGGAGCACAGATACGCAGTATTTT. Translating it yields CASSRTSSGSTDTQYF. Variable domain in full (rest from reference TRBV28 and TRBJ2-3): DVKVTQSSRYLVKRTGEKVFLECVQDMDHENMFWYRQDPGLGLRLIYFSYDVKMKEKGDIPEGYSVSREKKERFSLILESASTNQTSMYLCASSRTSSGSTDTQYFGPGTRLTVL.

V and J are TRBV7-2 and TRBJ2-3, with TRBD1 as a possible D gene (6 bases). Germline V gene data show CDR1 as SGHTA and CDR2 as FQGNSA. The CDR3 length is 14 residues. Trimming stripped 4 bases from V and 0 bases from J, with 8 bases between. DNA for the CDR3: TGTGCCAGCAGCTCAGGGGTTAGCACAGATACGCAGTATTTT. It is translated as CASSSGVSTDTQYF.

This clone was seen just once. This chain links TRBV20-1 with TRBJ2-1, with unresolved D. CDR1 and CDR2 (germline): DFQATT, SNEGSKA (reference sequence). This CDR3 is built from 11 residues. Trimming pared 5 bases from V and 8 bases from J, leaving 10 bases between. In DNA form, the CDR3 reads TGCAGTGCTCGTCAGATCGATGAGCAGTTCTTC. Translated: CSARQIDEQFF.

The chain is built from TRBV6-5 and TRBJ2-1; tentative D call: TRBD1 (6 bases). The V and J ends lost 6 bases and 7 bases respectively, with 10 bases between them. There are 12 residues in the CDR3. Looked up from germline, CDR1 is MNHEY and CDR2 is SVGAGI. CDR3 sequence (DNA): TGTGCCAGCAGACAGGGTGATAATGAGCAGTTCTTC. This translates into CASRQGDNEQFF.

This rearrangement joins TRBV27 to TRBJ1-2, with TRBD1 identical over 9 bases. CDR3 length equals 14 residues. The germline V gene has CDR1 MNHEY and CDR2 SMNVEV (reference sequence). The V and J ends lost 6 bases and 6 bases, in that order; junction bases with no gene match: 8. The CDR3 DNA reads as TGTGCCAGCAGGGGACAGGGTGGATTGAATGGCTACACCTTC. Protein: CASRGQGGLNGYTF.

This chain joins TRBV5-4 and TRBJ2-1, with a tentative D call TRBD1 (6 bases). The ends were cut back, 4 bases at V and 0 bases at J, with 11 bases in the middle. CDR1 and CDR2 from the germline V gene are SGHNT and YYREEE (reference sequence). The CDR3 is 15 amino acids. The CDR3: CASSPGQSSYNEQFF. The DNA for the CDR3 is TGTGCCAGCAGCCCTGGACAGAGCTCCTACAATGAGCAGTTCTTC.

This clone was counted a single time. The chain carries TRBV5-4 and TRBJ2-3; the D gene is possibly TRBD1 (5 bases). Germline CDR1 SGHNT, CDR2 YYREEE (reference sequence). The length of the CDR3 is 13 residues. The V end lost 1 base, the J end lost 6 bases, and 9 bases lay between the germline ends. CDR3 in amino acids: CASSLWGPDTQYF. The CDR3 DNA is TGTGCCAGCAGCTTGTGGGGCCCGGATACGCAGTATTTT.

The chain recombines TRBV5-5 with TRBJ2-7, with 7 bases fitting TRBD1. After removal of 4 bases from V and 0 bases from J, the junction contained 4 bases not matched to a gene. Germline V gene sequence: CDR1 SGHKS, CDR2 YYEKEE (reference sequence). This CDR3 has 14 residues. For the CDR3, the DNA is TGTGCCAGCAGCCGGGACAGTTTCTCCTACGAGCAGTACTTC. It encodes CASSRDSFSYEQYF.

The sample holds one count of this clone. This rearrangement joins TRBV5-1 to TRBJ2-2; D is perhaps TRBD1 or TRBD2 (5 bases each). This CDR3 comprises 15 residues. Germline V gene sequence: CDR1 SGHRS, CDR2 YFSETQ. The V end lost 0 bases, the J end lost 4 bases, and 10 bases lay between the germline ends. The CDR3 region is CASSLGGVGTGELFF. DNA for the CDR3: TGCGCCAGCAGCTTGGGAGGGGTTGGCACCGGGGAGCTGTTTTTT. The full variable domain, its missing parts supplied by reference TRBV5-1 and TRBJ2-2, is KAGVTQTPRYLIKTRGQQVTLSCSPISGHRSVSWYQQTPGQGLQFLFEYFSETQRNKGNFPGRFSGRQFSNSRSEMNVSTLELGDSALYLCASSLGGVGTGELFFGEGSRLTVL.

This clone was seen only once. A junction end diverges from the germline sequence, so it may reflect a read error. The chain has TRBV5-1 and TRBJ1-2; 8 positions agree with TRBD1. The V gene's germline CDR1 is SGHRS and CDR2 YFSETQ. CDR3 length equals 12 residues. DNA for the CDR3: TGCGCCAGCAGATTGGACAGGGAAGGCTACACCTTC. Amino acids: CASRLDREGYTF.

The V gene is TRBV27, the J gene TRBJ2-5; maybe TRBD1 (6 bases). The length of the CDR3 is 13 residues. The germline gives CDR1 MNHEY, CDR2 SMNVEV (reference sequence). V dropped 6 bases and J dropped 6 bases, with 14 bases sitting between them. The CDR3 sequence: CASRPDRGKTQYF. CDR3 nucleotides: TGTGCCAGCAGGCCGGACAGAGGAAAGACCCAGTACTTC.

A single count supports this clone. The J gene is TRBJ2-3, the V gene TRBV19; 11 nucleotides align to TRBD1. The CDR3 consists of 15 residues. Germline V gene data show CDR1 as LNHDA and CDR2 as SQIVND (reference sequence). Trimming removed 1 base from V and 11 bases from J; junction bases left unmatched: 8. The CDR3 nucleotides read TGTGCCAGTAGTATAGTGGGACAGGGGGAGTCAGGGCAGTATTTT. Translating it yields CASSIVGQGESGQYF.

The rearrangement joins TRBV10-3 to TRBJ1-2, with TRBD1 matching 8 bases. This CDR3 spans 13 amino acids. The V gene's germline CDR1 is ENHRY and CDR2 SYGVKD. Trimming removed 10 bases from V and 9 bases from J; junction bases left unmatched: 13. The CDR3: CATDGTGALSYTF. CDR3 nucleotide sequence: TGTGCCACCGACGGGACAGGAGCCTTGAGCTACACCTTC.

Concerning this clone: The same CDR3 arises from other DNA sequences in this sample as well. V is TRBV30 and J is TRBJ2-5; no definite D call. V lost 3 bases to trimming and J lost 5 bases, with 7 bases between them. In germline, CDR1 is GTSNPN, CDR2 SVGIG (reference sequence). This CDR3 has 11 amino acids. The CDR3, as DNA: TGTGCCTGGAGCCCTAGGGAGACCCAGTACTTC. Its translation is CAWSPRETQYF.

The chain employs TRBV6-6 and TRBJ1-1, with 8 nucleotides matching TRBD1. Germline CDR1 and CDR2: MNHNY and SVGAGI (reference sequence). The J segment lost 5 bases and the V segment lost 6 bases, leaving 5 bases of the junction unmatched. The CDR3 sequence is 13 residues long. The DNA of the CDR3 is TGTGCCAGCAGGACAGGGGTACGGACTGAAGCTTTCTTT. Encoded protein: CASRTGVRTEAFF.

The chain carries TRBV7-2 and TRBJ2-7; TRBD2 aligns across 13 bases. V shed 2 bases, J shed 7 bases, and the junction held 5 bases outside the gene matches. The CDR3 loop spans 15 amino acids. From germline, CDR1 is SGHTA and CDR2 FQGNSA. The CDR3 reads CASSLTSGGAREQYF. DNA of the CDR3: TGTGCCAGCAGCTTAACTAGCGGGGGGGCAAGGGAGCAGTACTTC.

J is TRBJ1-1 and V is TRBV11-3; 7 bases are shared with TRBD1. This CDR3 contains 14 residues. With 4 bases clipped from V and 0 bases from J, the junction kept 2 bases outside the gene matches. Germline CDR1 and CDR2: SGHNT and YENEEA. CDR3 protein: CASSSGTVNTEAFF. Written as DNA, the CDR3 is TGTGCCAGCAGCTCCGGGACAGTGAACACTGAAGCTTTCTTT.

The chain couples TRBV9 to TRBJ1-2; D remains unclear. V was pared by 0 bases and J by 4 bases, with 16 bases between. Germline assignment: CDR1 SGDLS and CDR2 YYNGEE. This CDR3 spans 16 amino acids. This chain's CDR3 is CASSVGATEYGYGYTF. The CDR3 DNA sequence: TGTGCCAGCAGCGTAGGGGCTACGGAGTATGGCTATGGCTACACCTTC.

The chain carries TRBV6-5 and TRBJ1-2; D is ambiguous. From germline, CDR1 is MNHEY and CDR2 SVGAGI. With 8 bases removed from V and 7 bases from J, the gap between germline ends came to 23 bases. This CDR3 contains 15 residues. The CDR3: CASALGRLVGRGYTF. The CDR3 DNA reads TGTGCCAGCGCGTTAGGGCGATTAGTCGGACGTGGCTACACCTTC.

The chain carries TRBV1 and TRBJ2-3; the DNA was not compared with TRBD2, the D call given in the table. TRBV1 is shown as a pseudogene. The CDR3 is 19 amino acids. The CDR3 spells CTSSQDRPLAGDGGDTQYF. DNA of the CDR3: TGCACCAGCAGCCAAGATAGGCCGCTAGCGGGAGATGGAGGGGATACGCAGTATTTT.

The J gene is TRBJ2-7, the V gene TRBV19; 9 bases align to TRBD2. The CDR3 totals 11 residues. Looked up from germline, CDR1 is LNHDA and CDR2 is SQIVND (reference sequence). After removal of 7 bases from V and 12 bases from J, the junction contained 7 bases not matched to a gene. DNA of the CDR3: TGTGCCAGTATGCGCGGGAGGGCCATGTACTTC. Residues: CASMRGRAMYF.

The CDR3 nucleotides are TGCGCCAGCAGCCCCCGACGTGGAGGTGATAAGGACTACGAGCAGTACTTC. Protein sequence: CASSPRRGGDKDYEQYF. This sequence joins TRBV5-1 and TRBJ2-7, with TRBD2 as a possible D gene (5 bases). Trimming shortened V by 4 bases and J by 3 bases, and 23 bases separated the two germline ends. CDR1 and CDR2 from the germline V gene are SGHRS and YFSETQ. This CDR3 region has 17 residues.

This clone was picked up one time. CDR3: CASSSQGASYEQYF. The CDR3 nucleotides read TGTGCCAGCAGCTCGCAGGGGGCCTCCTACGAGCAGTACTTC. J is TRBJ2-7 and V is TRBV5-4, with 8 bases aligning to TRBD1. CDR3 length: 14 amino acids. V dropped 3 bases and J dropped 0; count of bases not matched to a gene: 2. The germline CDR1 and CDR2 sequences are SGHNT and YYREEE (reference sequence).

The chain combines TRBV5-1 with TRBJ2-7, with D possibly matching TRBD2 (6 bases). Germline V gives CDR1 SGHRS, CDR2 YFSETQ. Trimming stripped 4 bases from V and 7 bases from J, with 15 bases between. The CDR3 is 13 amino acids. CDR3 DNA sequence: TGCGCCAGCAGCCCCGGGCCGGGGGAGGAGCAGTACTTC. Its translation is CASSPGPGEEQYF.

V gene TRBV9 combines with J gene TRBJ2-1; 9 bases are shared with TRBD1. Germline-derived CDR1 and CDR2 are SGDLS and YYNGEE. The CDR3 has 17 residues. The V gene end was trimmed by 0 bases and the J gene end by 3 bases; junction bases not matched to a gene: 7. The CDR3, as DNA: TGTGCCAGCAGCGTAGTTATCTCGGGACAGGGCTACAATGAGCAGTTCTTC. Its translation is CASSVVISGQGYNEQFF.

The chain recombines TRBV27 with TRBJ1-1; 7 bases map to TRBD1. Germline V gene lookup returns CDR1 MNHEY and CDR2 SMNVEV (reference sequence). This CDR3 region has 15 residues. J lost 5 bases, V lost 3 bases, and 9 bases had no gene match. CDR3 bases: TGTGCCAGCAGTTTGCGAGGGGGCGTGCGGACTGAAGCTTTCTTT. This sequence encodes CASSLRGGVRTEAFF.

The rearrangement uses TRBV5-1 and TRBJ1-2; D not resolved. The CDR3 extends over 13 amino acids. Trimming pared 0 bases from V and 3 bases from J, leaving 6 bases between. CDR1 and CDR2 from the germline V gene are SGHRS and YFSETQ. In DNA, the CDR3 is TGCGCCAGCAGCTTGGAGGCGCACTATGGCTACACCTTC. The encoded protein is CASSLEAHYGYTF.

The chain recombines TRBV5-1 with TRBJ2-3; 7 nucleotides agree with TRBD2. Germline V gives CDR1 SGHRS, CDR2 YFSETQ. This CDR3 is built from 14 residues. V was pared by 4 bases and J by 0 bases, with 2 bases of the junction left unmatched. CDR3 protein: CASSRGDSTDTQYF. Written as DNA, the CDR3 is TGCGCCAGCAGCCGGGGGGACAGCACAGATACGCAGTATTTT.